This T cell receptor (beta chain) derives from a study of T cell responses to AZD1222 COVID-19 vaccine. Generated by immunoSEQ multiplex PCR, the TCRdb table keeps only in-frame clones and is missing some. Among fewer than 85,000 clones listed, 85% to 90% were seen once. V shed 2 bases and J shed 2 bases, with 14 bases lying between them. Looked up from germline, CDR1 is MNHEY and CDR2 is SVGEGT. This CDR3 has 16 residues. The sample in question was peripheral blood, obtained on day 0 of AZD1222 vaccination. The gene calls are TRBV6-2 or TRBV6-3 and TRBJ2-3; no firm D call. The TCR originated in an adult in good health. The CDR3 loop reads CASSYRSDPPTDTQYF. CDR3 sequence (DNA): TGTGCCAGCAGTTACAGATCGGACCCCCCCACAGATACGCAGTATTTT.